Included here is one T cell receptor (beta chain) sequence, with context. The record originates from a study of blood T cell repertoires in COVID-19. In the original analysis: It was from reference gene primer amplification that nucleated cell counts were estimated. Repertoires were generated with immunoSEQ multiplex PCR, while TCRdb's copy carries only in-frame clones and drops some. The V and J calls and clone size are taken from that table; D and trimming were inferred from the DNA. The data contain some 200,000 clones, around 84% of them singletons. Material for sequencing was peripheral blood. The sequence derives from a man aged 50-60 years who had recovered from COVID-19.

CDR3 bases: TGCGCCAGCAGCCGAGGAGAAGCCTATAATTCACCCCTCCACTTT. Translated: CASSRGEAYNSPLHF. The rearrangement uses TRBV5-1 and TRBJ1-6; D uncertain. The V end was cut by 4 bases, the J end by 2 bases, with 10 bases between. The CDR3 sequence is 15 residues long. Germline assignment: CDR1 SGHRS and CDR2 YFSETQ. The full variable domain, completed using reference TRBV5-1 and TRBJ1-6, is KAGVTQTPRYLIKTRGQQVTLSCSPISGHRSVSWYQQTPGQGLQFLFEYFSETQRNKGNFPGRFSGRQFSNSRSEMNVSTLELGDSALYLCASSRGEAYNSPLHFGNGTRLTVT.